The 2 T cell receptor beta chains below all came from one sample that was sequenced in a study of identical twins. TCRdb independently ran MiXCR on the 5' RACE reads; one entry per CDR3 protein. Here the sample spans roughly 700,000 distinct CDR3 sequences, 8.6% being singletons. These data were also reused for a study on yellow fever vaccine responses in identical twins.

The sequenced sample consisted of PBMCs. Receptors originate from a woman between 18 and 30 years old in good health.

This clonotype was picked up a small number of times. The chain links TRBV5-1 to TRBJ2-2, with 9 bases matching TRBD1. The germline CDR1 and CDR2 sequences are SGHRS and YFSETQ. The length of the CDR3 is 16 residues. J gave up 2 bases and V 8 bases, and 10 bases lay outside the gene matches. CDR3 DNA sequence: TGCGCCAGTCGGGACAGGGTCGGACATAACACCGGGGAGCTGTTTTTT. It encodes CASRDRVGHNTGELFF. The variable domain in full, with the rest retrieved from reference TRBV5-1 and TRBJ2-2, is KAGVTQTPRYLIKTRGQQVTLSCSPISGHRSVSWYQQTPGQGLQFLFEYFSETQRNKGNFPGRFSGRQFSNSRSEMNVSTLELGDSALYLCASRDRVGHNTGELFFGEGSRLTVL.

At least ten counts were recorded for this clonotype. The gene calls are TRBV6-1 and TRBJ2-7; perhaps TRBD1 as D (5 bases). The CDR3 has 14 amino acids. The V gene's germline CDR1 is MNHNS and CDR2 SASEGT. With 6 bases removed from V and 0 bases from J, the gap between germline ends came to 12 bases. The CDR3 reads CASRPGHLSYEQYF. CDR3 sequence (DNA): TGTGCCAGCAGACCTGGACACCTCTCCTACGAGCAGTACTTC.